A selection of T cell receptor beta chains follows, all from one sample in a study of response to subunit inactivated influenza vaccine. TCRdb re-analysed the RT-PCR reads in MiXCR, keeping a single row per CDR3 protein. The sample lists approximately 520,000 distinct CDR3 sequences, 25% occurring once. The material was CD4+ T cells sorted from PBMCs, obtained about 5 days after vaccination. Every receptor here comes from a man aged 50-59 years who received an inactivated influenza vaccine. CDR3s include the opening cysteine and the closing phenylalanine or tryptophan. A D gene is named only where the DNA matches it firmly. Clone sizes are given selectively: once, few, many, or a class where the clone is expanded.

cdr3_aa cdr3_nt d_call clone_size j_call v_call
CSARQGNGNSPLHF TGCAGTGCTAGACAGGGGAATGGGAATTCACCCCTCCACTTT NA few TRBJ1-6 TRBV20-1
CASSSLRGRVMLYNEQFF TGTGCCAGCAGTTCACTCCGAGGGCGGGTAATGCTCTACAATGAGCAGTTCTTC NA once TRBJ2-1 TRBV28
CASSYLGRSDYGYTF TGTGCCAGCAGTTACCTGGGGAGGTCGGACTATGGCTACACCTTC NA NA TRBJ1-2 TRBV6-5
CASTIMGQGSYEQYF TGTGCCAGCACCATAATGGGTCAGGGCTCCTACGAGCAGTACTTC NA NA TRBJ2-7 TRBV28
CSARGWLGLETQYF TGCAGTGCTAGAGGGTGGTTGGGTTTGGAGACCCAGTACTTC NA NA TRBJ2-5 TRBV20-1
CASSQVTGTNSGANVLTF TGTGCCAGCAGCCAAGTTACGGGGACGAACTCTGGGGCCAACGTCCTGACTTTC NA NA TRBJ2-6 TRBV4-2
CASRTGEPTDTQYF TGCGCCAGCAGAACAGGGGAACCCACAGATACGCAGTATTTT TRBD1 NA TRBJ2-3 TRBV5-1
CASSGGAMGYEQYF TGTGCCAGCAGTGGAGGAGCGATGGGCTACGAGCAGTACTTC NA NA TRBJ2-7 TRBV6-1
CASSPKWEQFF TGTGCCAGCAGCCCGAAGTGGGAGCAGTTCTTC NA few TRBJ2-1 TRBV7-9
CASSQFQRGGIRLDNEQFF TGCGCCAGCAGCCAGTTCCAGCGGGGGGGCATAAGATTGGACAATGAGCAGTTCTTC TRBD2 NA TRBJ2-1 TRBV4-1
CASSSVRGSYGYTF TGTGCCAGCAGCTCCGTCAGGGGTTCCTATGGCTACACCTTC NA few TRBJ1-2 TRBV7-2
CASSPRGLSADTQYF TGTGCCAGCAGCCCCCGAGGGCTTAGCGCAGATACGCAGTATTTT NA NA TRBJ2-3 TRBV7-2
CASSYRESSYNEQFF TGTGCCAGCAGCTACAGGGAAAGCTCCTACAATGAGCAGTTCTTC NA few TRBJ2-1 TRBV11-2
CASSPGLASHEQFF TGTGCCAGCAGCCCCGGACTAGCGAGCCATGAGCAGTTCTTC TRBD2 NA TRBJ2-1 TRBV7-2
CASGMENTQYF TGTGCCAGCGGGATGGAAAATACGCAGTATTTT NA few TRBJ2-3 TRBV9
CASNPRGAQETQYF TGTGCCAGCAACCCTCGGGGGGCCCAAGAGACCCAGTACTTC NA few TRBJ2-5 TRBV11-2
CASSLADVDGTTQYF TGTGCCAGCAGCTTAGCGGACGTTGATGGGACGACCCAGTACTTC NA NA TRBJ2-5 TRBV7-2
CASSEVWGSSGNTIYF TGTGCCAGCAGTGAAGTTTGGGGGAGCTCTGGAAACACCATATATTTT NA NA TRBJ1-3 TRBV6-1
CASSLNLQLSNEQFF TGTGCCAGCAGCTTAAACCTTCAGCTTTCTAATGAGCAGTTCTTC NA few TRBJ2-1 TRBV7-9
CASRQGTVNTEAFF TGTGCCAGCAGACAAGGGACAGTGAACACTGAAGCTTTCTTT TRBD1 few TRBJ1-1 TRBV7-8
CASRPGERDHGELFF TGTGCCAGCAGGCCAGGAGAACGGGATCACGGGGAGCTGTTTTTT NA NA TRBJ2-2 TRBV12-3/TRBV12-4
CASSFVANEKLFF TGTGCCAGCAGCTTTGTAGCTAATGAAAAACTGTTTTTT NA NA TRBJ1-4 TRBV5-5
CASRAGGNYGYTF TGTGCCAGCAGGGCAGGGGGTAACTATGGCTACACCTTC TRBD1 few TRBJ1-2 TRBV12-3/TRBV12-4